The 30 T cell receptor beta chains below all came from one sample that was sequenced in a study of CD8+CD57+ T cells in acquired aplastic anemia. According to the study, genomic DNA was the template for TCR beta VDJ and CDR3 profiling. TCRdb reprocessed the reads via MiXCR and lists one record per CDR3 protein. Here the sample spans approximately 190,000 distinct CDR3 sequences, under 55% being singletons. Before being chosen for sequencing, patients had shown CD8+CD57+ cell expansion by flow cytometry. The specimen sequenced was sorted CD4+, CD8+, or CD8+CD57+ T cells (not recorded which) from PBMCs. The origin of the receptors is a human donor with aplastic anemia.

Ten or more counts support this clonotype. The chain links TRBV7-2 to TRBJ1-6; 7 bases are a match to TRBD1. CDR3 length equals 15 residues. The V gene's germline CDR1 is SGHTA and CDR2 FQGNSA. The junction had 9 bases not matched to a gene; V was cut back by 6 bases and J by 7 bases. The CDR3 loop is CASRSDRTTNSPLHF. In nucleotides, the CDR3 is TGTGCCAGCAGATCGGACAGGACCACAAATTCACCCCTCCACTTT. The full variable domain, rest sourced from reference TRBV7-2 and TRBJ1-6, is GAGVSQSPSNKVTEKGKDVELRCDPISGHTALYWYRQSLGQGLEFLIYFQGNSAPDKSGLPSDRFSAERTGGSVSTLTIQRTQQEDSAVYLCASRSDRTTNSPLHFGNGTRLTVT.

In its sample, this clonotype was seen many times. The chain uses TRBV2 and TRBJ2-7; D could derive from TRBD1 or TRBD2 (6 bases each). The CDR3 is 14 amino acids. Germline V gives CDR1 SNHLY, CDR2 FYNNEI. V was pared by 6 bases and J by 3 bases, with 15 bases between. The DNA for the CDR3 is TGTGCCAGCAGGGTTGAGGGGGGAAACTACGAGCAGTACTTC. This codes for CASRVEGGNYEQYF.

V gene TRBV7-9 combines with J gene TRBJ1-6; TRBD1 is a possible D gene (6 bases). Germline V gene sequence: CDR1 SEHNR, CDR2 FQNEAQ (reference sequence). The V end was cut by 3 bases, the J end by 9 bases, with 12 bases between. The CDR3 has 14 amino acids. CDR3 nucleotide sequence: TGTGCCAGCAGCTTGACAGGTTTATCTTCACCCCTCCACTTT. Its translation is CASSLTGLSSPLHF.

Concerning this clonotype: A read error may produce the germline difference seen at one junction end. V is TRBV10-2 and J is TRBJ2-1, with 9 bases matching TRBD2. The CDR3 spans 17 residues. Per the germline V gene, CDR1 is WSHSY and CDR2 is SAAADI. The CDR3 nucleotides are TGTGCCAGCAGGCTTTCTAGCGGGGCCCCTTCCTACAATGAGCAGTTCTTC. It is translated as CASRLSSGAPSYNEQFF.

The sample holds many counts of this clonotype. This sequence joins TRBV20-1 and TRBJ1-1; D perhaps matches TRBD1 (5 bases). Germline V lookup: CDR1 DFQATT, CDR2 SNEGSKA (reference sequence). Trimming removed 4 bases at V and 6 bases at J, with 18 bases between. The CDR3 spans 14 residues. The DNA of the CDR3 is TGCAGTGCTAAGTTTGCAGGGAAGTTACCTGAAGCTTTCTTT. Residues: CSAKFAGKLPEAFF.

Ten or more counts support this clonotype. CDR3 bases: TGTGCCAGCAGCTTGGGCCACAGGGCAGGCACAGATACGCAGTATTTT. Its protein is CASSLGHRAGTDTQYF. The V and J genes are TRBV5-4 and TRBJ2-3, with TRBD1 as a possible D gene (6 bases). The CDR3 is 16 residues long. V was shortened by 0 bases and J by 1 base, with 12 bases between the two germline ends. The germline V gene encodes CDR1 SGHNT and CDR2 YYREEE (reference sequence).

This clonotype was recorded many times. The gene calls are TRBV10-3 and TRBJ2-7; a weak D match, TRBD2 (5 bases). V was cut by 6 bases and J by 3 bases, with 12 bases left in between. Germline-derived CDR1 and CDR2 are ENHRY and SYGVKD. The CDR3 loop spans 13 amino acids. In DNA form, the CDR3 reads TGTGCCATCAGGGTCGGTGAGGGCTACGAGCAGTACTTC. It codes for CAIRVGEGYEQYF.

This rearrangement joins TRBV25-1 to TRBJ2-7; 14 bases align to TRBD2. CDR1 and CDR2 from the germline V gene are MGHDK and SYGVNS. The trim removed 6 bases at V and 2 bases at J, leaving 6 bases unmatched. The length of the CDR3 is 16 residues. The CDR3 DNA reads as TGTGCCAGCAGCCCCGGGACTAGCGGGAGCCCCTACGAGCAGTACTTC. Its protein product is CASSPGTSGSPYEQYF.

CDR3 bases: TGTGCCAGTAGTATCGTTCCCCGGCTGGGTCGGGACACTGAAGCTTTCTTT. Translation gives CASSIVPRLGRDTEAFF. The chain couples TRBV19 to TRBJ1-1, with D uncertain. CDR3 size: 17 residues. CDR1 and CDR2 (germline): LNHDA, SQIVND (reference sequence). Deletions cut 3 bases from V and 3 bases from J, with 20 bases between.

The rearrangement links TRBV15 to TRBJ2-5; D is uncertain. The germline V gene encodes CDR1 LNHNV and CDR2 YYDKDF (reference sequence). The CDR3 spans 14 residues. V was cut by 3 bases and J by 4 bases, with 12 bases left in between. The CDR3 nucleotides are TGTGCCACCAGCAGGGACGACATCCCAGAGACCCAGTACTTC. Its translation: CATSRDDIPETQYF.

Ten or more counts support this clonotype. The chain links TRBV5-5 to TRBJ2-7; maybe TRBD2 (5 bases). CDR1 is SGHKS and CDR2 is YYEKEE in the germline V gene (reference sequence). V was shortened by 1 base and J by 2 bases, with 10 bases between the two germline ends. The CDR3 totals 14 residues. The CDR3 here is CASSLPGKAYEQYF. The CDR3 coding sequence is TGTGCCAGCAGCTTGCCCGGGAAGGCCTACGAGCAGTACTTC.

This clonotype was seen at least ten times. This CDR3 is CATSDASGGGGETQYF. As DNA, the CDR3 is TGTGCCACCAGTGATGCTTCAGGGGGCGGGGGAGAGACCCAGTACTTC. The chain combines TRBV24-1 with TRBJ2-5, with D possibly matching TRBD1 (8 bases). Per the germline V gene, CDR1 is KGHDR and CDR2 is SFDVKD. The V and J ends lost 3 bases and 4 bases respectively, with 17 bases between them. This CDR3 is built from 16 residues.

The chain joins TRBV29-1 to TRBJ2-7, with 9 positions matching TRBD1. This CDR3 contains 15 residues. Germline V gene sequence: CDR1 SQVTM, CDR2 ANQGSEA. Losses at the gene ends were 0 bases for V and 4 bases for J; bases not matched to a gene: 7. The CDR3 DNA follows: TGCAGCGTTGAAGATGACAGGGGGTCTCGTTACGAGCAGTACTTC. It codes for CSVEDDRGSRYEQYF.

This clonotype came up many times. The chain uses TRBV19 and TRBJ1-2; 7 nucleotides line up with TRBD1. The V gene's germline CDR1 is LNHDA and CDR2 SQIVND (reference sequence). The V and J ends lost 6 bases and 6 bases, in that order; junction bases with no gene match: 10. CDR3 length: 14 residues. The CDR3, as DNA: TGTGCCAGTAGATCACAGGGGATTGAAGATGGCTACACCTTC. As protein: CASRSQGIEDGYTF. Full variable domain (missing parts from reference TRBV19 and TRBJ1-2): DGGITQSPKYLFRKEGQNVTLSCEQNLNHDAMYWYRQDPGQGLRLIYYSQIVNDFQKGDIAEGYSVSREKKESFPLTVTSAQKNPTAFYLCASRSQGIEDGYTFGSGTRLTVV.

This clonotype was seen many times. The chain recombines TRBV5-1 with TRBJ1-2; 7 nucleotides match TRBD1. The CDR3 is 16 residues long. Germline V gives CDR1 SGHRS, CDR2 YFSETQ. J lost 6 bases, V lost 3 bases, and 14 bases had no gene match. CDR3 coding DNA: TGCGCCAGCAGCTCCCTAGACAGGGCCCACCGTGATGGCTACACCTTC. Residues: CASSSLDRAHRDGYTF.

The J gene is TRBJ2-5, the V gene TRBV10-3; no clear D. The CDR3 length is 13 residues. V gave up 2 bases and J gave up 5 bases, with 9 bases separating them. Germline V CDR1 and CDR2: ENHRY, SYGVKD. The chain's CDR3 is CAISEGRGETQYF. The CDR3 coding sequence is TGTGCCATCAGTGAGGGTCGAGGTGAGACCCAGTACTTC.

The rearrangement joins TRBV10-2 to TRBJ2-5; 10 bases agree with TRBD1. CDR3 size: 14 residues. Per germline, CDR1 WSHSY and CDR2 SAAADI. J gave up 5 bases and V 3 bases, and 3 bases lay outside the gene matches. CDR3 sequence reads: CASSELGQGETQYF. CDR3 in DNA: TGCGCCAGCAGTGAATTGGGACAGGGGGAGACCCAGTACTTC.

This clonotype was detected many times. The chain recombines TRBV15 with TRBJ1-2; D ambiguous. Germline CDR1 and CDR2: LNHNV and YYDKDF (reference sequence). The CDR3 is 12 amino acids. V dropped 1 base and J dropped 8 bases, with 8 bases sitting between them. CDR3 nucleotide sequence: TGTGCCACCAGCAGAGCCCTGGGCGGCTACACCTTC. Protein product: CATSRALGGYTF.

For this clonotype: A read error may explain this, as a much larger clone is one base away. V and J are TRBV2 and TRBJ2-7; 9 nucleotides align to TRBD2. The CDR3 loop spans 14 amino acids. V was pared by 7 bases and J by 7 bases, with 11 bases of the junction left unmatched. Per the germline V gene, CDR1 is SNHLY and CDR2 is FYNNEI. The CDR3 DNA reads TGTGCCAGCAACCAACGCGGGAGGGCCTGGGAGCAGTACTTC. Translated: CASNQRGRAWEQYF.

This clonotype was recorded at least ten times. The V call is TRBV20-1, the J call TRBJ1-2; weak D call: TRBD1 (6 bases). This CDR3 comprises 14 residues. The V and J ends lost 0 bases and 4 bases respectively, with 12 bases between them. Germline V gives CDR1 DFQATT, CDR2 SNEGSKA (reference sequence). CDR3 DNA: TGCAGTGCTAGAGATCCCAGGGGTGGCTATGGCTACACCTTC. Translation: CSARDPRGGYGYTF.

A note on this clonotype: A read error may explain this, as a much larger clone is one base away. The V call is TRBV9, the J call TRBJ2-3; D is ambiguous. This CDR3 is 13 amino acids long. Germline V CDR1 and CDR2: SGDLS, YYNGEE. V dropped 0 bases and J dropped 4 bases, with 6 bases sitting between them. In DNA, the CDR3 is TGTGCCAGCAGCGTAGCGGCGGCAGATACGCAGTATTTT. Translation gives CASSVAAADTQYF. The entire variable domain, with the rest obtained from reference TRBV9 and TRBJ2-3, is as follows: DSGVTQTPKHLITATGQRVTLRCSPRSGDLSVYWYQQSLDQGLQFLIQYYNGEERAKGNILERFSAQQFPDLHSELNLSSLELGDSALYFCASSVAAADTQYFGPGTRLTVL.

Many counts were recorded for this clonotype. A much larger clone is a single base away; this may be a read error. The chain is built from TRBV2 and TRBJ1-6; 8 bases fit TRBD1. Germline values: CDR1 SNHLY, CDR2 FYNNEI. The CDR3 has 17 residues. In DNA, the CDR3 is TGTGCCAGCAGTGCCCAGGGGACAGGTCGGGGTAATTTACCCCTCCACTTT. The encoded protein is CASSAQGTGRGNLPLHF. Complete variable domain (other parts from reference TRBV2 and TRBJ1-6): EPEVTQTPSHQVTQMGQEVILRCVPISNHLYFYWYRQILGQKVEFLVSFYNNEISEKSEIFDDQFSVERPDGSNFTLKIRSTKLEDSAMYFCASSAQGTGRGNLPLHFGNGTRLTVT.

CDR3 sequence reads: CAISELAGSYGYTF. In DNA, the CDR3 is TGTGCCATCAGTGAGTTGGCAGGTTCCTATGGCTACACCTTC. J is TRBJ1-2 and V is TRBV10-3; D remains ambiguous. Germline assignment: CDR1 ENHRY and CDR2 SYGVKD. The CDR3 is 14 amino acids. The germline V and J ends were trimmed by 1 base and 4 bases, with 10 bases remaining between them.

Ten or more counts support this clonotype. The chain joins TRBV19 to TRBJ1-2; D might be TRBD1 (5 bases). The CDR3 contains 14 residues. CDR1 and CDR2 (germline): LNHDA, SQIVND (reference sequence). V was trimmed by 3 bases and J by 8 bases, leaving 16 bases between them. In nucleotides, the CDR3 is TGTGCCAGTAGTATGGGACTCGCTAGTGTCGGCTACACCTTC. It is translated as CASSMGLASVGYTF.

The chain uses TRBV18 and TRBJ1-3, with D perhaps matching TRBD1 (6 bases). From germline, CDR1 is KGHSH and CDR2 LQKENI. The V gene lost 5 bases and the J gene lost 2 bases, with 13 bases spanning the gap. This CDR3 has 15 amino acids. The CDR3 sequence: CASSDRTAAGNTIYF. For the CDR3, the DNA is TGTGCCAGCTCAGACAGGACTGCTGCTGGAAACACCATATATTTT. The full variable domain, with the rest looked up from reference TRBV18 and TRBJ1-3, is NAGVMQNPRHLVRRRGQEARLRCSPMKGHSHVYWYRQLPEEGLKFMVYLQKENIIDESGMPKERFSAEFPKEGPSILRIQQVVRGDSAAYFCASSDRTAAGNTIYFGEGSWLTVV.

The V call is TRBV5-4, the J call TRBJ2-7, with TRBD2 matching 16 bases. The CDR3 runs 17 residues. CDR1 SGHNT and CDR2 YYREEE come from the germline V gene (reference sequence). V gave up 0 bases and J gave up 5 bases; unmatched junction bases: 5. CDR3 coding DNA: TGTGCCAGCAGCTTGGAGGGACTAGCGGGGGGGCGAAACGAGCAGTACTTC. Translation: CASSLEGLAGGRNEQYF.

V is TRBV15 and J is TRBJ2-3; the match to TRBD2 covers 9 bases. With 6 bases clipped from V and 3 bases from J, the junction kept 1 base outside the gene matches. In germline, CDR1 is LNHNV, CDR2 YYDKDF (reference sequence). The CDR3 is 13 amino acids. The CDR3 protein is CATSLAGTDTQYF. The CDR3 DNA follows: TGTGCCACCAGTCTAGCGGGAACAGATACGCAGTATTTT. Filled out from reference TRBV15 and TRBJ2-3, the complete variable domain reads DAMVIQNPRYQVTQFGKPVTLSCSQTLNHNVMYWYQQKSSQAPKLLFHYYDKDFNNEADTPDNFQSRRPNTSFCFLDIRSPGLGDTAMYLCATSLAGTDTQYFGPGTRLTVL.

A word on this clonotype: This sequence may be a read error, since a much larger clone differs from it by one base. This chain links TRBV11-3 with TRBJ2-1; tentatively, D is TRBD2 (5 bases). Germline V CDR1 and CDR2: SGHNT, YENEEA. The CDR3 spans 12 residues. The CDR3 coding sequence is TGTGCCGGCAGCCCACGGACTTATGAGCAGTTCTTC. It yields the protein CAGSPRTYEQFF.

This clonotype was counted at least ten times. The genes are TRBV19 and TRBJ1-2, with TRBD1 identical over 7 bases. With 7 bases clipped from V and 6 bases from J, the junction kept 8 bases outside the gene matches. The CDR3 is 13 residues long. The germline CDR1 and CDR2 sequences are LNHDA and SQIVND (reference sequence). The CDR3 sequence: CASTTDRRDGYTF. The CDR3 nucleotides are TGTGCCAGTACCACGGACAGGCGAGATGGCTACACCTTC.

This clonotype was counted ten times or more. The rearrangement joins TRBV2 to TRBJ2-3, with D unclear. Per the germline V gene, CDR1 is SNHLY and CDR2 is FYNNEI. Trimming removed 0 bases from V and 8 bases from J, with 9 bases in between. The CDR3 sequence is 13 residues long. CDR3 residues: CASSEALLGTQYF. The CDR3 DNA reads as TGTGCCAGCAGTGAAGCGCTTCTTGGTACGCAGTATTTT.